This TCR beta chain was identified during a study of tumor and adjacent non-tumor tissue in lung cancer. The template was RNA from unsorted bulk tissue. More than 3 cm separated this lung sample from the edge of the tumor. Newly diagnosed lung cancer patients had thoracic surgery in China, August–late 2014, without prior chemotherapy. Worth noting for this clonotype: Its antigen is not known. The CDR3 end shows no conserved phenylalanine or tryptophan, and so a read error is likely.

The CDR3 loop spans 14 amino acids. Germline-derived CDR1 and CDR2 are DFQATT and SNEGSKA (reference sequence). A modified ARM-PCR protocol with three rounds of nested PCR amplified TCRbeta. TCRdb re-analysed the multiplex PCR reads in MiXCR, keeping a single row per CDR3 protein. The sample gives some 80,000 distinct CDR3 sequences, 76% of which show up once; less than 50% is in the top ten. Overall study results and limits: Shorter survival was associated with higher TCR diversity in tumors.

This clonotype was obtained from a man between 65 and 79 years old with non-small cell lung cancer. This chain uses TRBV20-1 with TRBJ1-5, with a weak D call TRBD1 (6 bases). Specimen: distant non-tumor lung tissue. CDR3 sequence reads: CSAQIPRDNEPQHS. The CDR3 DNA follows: TGCAGTGCTCAAATACCCCGGGACAATGAGCCCCAGCATTCT.